This T cell receptor (beta chain) is drawn from a study of blood T cell repertoires in COVID-19. Study-level information: Italy, Spain and the United States were the sources of the convalescent and acute COVID-19 samples. The analysed material was cDNA or gDNA that came from T cells, B-cell-depleted T cells, or PBMCs.

Trimming stripped 2 bases from V and 0 bases from J, with 9 bases between. The CDR3 runs 16 residues. The germline V gene encodes CDR1 SGHDT and CDR2 YYEEEE. Per the study methods: Estimated nucleated cell counts came from reference gene primer amplification. Clones were sequenced by immunoSEQ multiplex PCR, and TCRdb holds only the in-frame ones, with some missing. That table is the source of V, J and clone size, and D and trimming were worked out from the DNA. Counted here are approximately 250,000 clones, over 80% occurring once; the ten biggest clones make up around 6%. The source material was peripheral blood. The receptor comes from a human donor in a cohort sampled during active COVID-19. The chain uses TRBV5-6 and TRBJ2-6; weak D call: TRBD1 (5 bases). The CDR3 sequence: CASSFYRSSGANVLTF. In DNA form, the CDR3 reads TGTGCCAGCAGCTTTTACAGGAGCTCTGGGGCCAACGTCCTGACTTTC.